The 16 T cell receptor beta chains below come from one sample, sequenced in a study of beta chain features in type 1 diabetes. Their antigens are not known. Expressed TCRB transcripts were sequenced, since all the RNA that had been isolated was reverse transcribed. The table came from immunoSEQ multiplex PCR; TCRdb's copy has only in-frame clones and leaves some out. The table lists roughly 730,000 clones, 13% of them singletons. General study findings and limits: TCRB CDR3s from Type 1 diabetes patients were moderately but significantly shorter in all four CD4+ subsets.

Sequenced sample: naive CD4+ T cells from blood. These receptors all come from a man aged 18 to 29 with type 1 diabetes.

The chain carries TRBV5-1 and TRBJ2-1; 7 bases line up with TRBD2. V trimming: 8 bases; J trimming: 12 bases; junction bases outside the gene matches: 2. The CDR3 contains 9 residues. Germline-derived CDR1 and CDR2 are SGHRS and YFSETQ. The chain's CDR3 is CARAGVQFF. CDR3 nucleotides: TGCGCCAGGGCGGGGGTGCAGTTCTTC.

This clone was seen a handful of times. The V gene is TRBV5-6, the J gene TRBJ2-3; D gene unclear. CDR3 length equals 11 residues. Germline CDR1 reads SGHDT; CDR2 reads YYEEEE. V lost 6 bases and J lost 6, with 8 bases in between. CDR3: CASTSSDTQYF. CDR3 nucleotide sequence: TGTGCCAGCACCTCTAGTGATACGCAGTATTTT. Together with reference TRBV5-6 and TRBJ2-3, the CDR3 gives the full variable domain: DAGVTQSPTHLIKTRGQQVTLRCSPKSGHDTVSWYQQALGQGPQFIFQYYEEEERQRGNFPDRFSGHQFPNYSSELNVNALLLGDSALYLCASTSSDTQYFGPGTRLTVL.

A note on this clone: At the DNA level, this CDR3 is encoded by other sequences in the same sample as well. The chain recombines TRBV6-5 with TRBJ2-7; D is possibly TRBD2 (5 bases). The germline V gene has CDR1 MNHEY and CDR2 SVGAGI. Trimming took 0 bases from V and 0 from J, leaving 12 bases between them. The CDR3 consists of 16 residues. The CDR3 spells CASSYSGGLSSYEQYF. For the CDR3, the DNA is TGTGCCAGCAGTTACTCCGGAGGATTGAGCTCCTACGAGCAGTACTTC.

A few counts support this clone. This chain joins TRBV30 and TRBJ1-2; D may be TRBD1 (6 bases). Germline V lookup: CDR1 GTSNPN, CDR2 SVGIG (reference sequence). Trimming took off 1 base at V and 6 bases at J, with 12 bases between the two ends. CDR3 size: 13 residues. The CDR3 here is CAWSAGGGHGYTF. The CDR3 DNA follows: TGTGCCTGGAGTGCTGGGGGCGGGCATGGCTACACCTTC.

This clone occurred a few times. The V and J genes are TRBV10-3 and TRBJ1-2, with D possibly TRBD1 on 6 matching bases. The germline V gene encodes CDR1 ENHRY and CDR2 SYGVKD. Trimming shortened V by 10 bases and J by 8 bases, and 20 bases separated the two germline ends. CDR3 size: 13 residues. The CDR3 DNA follows: TGTGCCACCGTTACTGCCGGGACACGGGGCTACACCTTC. Amino acid sequence: CATVTAGTRGYTF.

This chain links TRBV27 with TRBJ2-3, with D uncertain. The CDR3 totals 12 residues. The V end lost 5 bases, the J end lost 9 bases, and 12 bases lay between the germline ends. The germline V gene encodes CDR1 MNHEY and CDR2 SMNVEV (reference sequence). CDR3 coding DNA: TGTGCCAGCAGTACGACCGCCGGCACGCAGTATTTT. It specifies CASSTTAGTQYF.

This chain uses TRBV30 with TRBJ2-7; D possibly corresponds to TRBD1 (6 bases). Trimming took 4 bases from V and 7 from J, leaving 17 bases between them. The CDR3 contains 13 residues. Looked up from germline, CDR1 is GTSNPN and CDR2 is SVGIG (reference sequence). The chain's CDR3 is CAWNQQGPGEQYF. The CDR3 DNA reads as TGTGCCTGGAATCAACAGGGTCCTGGAGAGCAGTACTTC.

This clone turned up a few times. The chain couples TRBV28 to TRBJ2-7, with 7 bases fitting TRBD1. This CDR3 contains 15 residues. The germline gives CDR1 MDHEN, CDR2 SYDVKM. V lost 5 bases to trimming and J lost 5 bases; unmatched junction nucleotides: 12. For the CDR3, the DNA is TGTGCCAGCAGTCCCGACGACAGGGACGTCCACGAGCAGTACTTC. Its protein product is CASSPDDRDVHEQYF.

This rearrangement joins TRBV12-5 to TRBJ2-7; 8 bases map to TRBD2. Losses at the gene ends were 7 bases for V and 1 base for J; bases not matched to a gene: 12. Germline V gene data show CDR1 as LGHNT and CDR2 as FRNRAP. This CDR3 is built from 16 residues. In DNA form, the CDR3 reads TGTGCTAGTGCGTATACGACGGGGGGGAGTTCCTACGAGCAGTACTTC. Its protein is CASAYTTGGSSYEQYF.

The rearrangement links TRBV28 to TRBJ2-7; TRBD1 matches 7 bases. V gave up 6 bases and J gave up 2 bases; unmatched junction bases: 13. There are 16 residues in the CDR3. Per germline, CDR1 MDHEN and CDR2 SYDVKM. Here the CDR3 reads CASRTPQGTGAYEQYF. CDR3 nucleotides: TGTGCCAGCAGGACCCCACAGGGGACGGGTGCCTACGAGCAGTACTTC.

This clone was picked up a small number of times. For the CDR3, the DNA is TGCAGCGTTGAAGGGACTAGCGGGGACGTGGATACGCAGTATTTT. It encodes CSVEGTSGDVDTQYF. The chain uses TRBV29-1 and TRBJ2-3; 12 bases line up with TRBD2. The length of the CDR3 is 15 residues. Germline V lookup: CDR1 SQVTM, CDR2 ANQGSEA. V shed 1 base, J shed 6 bases, and the junction held 5 bases outside the gene matches.

Only a few counts were recorded for this clone. This chain links TRBV30 with TRBJ2-7, with TRBD1 as a possible D gene (6 bases). V lost 3 bases and J lost 0, with 12 bases in between. Germline-derived CDR1 and CDR2 are GTSNPN and SVGIG (reference sequence). The CDR3 extends over 14 amino acids. CDR3 sequence: CAWRPGQPSYEQYF. CDR3 sequence (DNA): TGTGCCTGGAGGCCCGGACAGCCCTCCTACGAGCAGTACTTC.

V and J are TRBV23-1 and TRBJ1-1; D perhaps matches TRBD1 (6 bases). Being an ORF, TRBV23-1 has a function that is uncertain. Deletions cut 2 bases from V and 8 bases from J, with 12 bases between. CDR3 size: 13 residues. The CDR3 sequence: CASSQTGWGEAFF. CDR3 in DNA: TGCGCCAGCAGTCAAACAGGGTGGGGGGAAGCTTTCTTT.

This chain links TRBV5-1 with TRBJ1-1; D may be TRBD1 (6 bases). This CDR3 region has 14 residues. CDR1 SGHRS and CDR2 YFSETQ come from the germline V gene. V was cut by 6 bases and J by 1 base, with 13 bases left in between. As DNA, the CDR3 is TGCGCCAGCACTCTGGACAGTCAGAACACTGAAGCTTTCTTT. Amino acids: CASTLDSQNTEAFF.

The gene calls are TRBV4-1 and TRBJ1-5; 8 nucleotides line up with TRBD1. The germline V gene has CDR1 MGHRA and CDR2 YSYEKL. V shed 1 base and J 1 base; nucleotides not matched to a gene: 3. There are 16 residues in the CDR3. CDR3 in amino acids: CASSQGDRRSNQPQHF. CDR3 coding DNA: TGCGCCAGCAGCCAAGGGGACAGGCGGAGCAATCAGCCCCAGCATTTT.

The CDR3 is CASSMYTGSSGANVLTF. DNA of the CDR3: TGTGCCAGTAGTATGTACACCGGAAGCTCTGGGGCCAACGTCCTGACTTTC. This chain uses TRBV19 with TRBJ2-6; no firm D call. CDR3 length: 17 amino acids. Trimming cost V 3 bases and J 0 bases, with 12 bases left between them. The germline gives CDR1 LNHDA, CDR2 SQIVND (reference sequence).